The clone carrying this T cell receptor beta chain was seen just once. Its antigen is not known. Germline-derived CDR1 and CDR2 are SEHNR and FQNEAQ (reference sequence). Trimming removed 5 bases from V and 5 bases from J; junction bases left unmatched: 14. The CDR3 is made up of 18 amino acids. This sample is part of a study of CD4 T cells in relation to SARS-CoV-2 and coronaviruses. Sequencing used immunoSEQ multiplex PCR; TCRdb keeps in-frame clones, though not all of them. The sample records under 13,000 clones, 65% to 90% being singletons. Study-wide results and limits: SARS-CoV-2-driven expansion was significantly weaker in crossreactive than monoreactive clones.

Unexposed donor CD4+ T cells date from about 2011-2018, before the COVID-19 pandemic. CD4+ T cells were isolated from the cells after around 11 days of culture. Fresh IL-2 medium replaced half the medium on days 3 and 7. V usage is TRBV7-9 and J usage is TRBJ2-5; 13 bases are a match to TRBD2. This sequence was found in a human donor in good health. Sequences were obtained from CD4+ T cells from PBMCs, cultured in vitro. CDR3 loop: CASSKPKRTSGRGETQYF. In nucleotides, the CDR3 is TGTGCCAGCAGCAAGCCCAAAAGGACTAGCGGGAGAGGGGAGACCCAGTACTTC.